The 19 T cell receptor beta chains listed next were all sequenced from one sample in a study of Ad26.COV2.S vaccination and SARS-CoV-2 variants. Produced via immunoSEQ multiplex PCR; TCRdb's table is partial and in-frame only. The repertoire holds hundreds of thousands of clones, with roughly 91% as singletons. Noted treatment: some 20 received Ad26.COV2.S at low or high dose, single or two shots; roughly five received placebo; per-sample allocation not given. At day 63 after the first vaccine or placebo injection, samples were drawn. The sequencing used peripheral blood, collected in a trial of Ad26.COV2.S vaccine versus placebo. The origin of the receptors is a person between 18 and 60 years old who received the Ad26.COV2.S COVID-19 vaccine or a placebo.

This clone has just a few counts. The chain joins TRBV2 to TRBJ2-1, with 12 bases aligning to TRBD2. CDR1 SNHLY and CDR2 FYNNEI come from the germline V gene. The CDR3 is 15 residues long. The J segment lost 0 bases and the V segment lost 7 bases, leaving 1 base of the junction unmatched. The CDR3 spells CASMTSGGSYNEQFF. In DNA form, the CDR3 reads TGTGCCAGCATGACTAGCGGGGGCTCCTACAATGAGCAGTTCTTC. Together with reference TRBV2 and TRBJ2-1, the CDR3 gives the full variable domain: EPEVTQTPSHQVTQMGQEVILRCVPISNHLYFYWYRQILGQKVEFLVSFYNNEISEKSEIFDDQFSVERPDGSNFTLKIRSTKLEDSAMYFCASMTSGGSYNEQFFGPGTRLTVL.

V usage is TRBV3-1 (or the pseudogene TRBV3-2) and J usage is TRBJ1-2, with D maybe TRBD1 (5 bases). The CDR3 runs 13 residues. Trimming removed 4 bases at V and 6 bases at J, with 12 bases between. Germline lookup yields CDR1 LGHDT and CDR2 YNNKEL (reference sequence). CDR3 protein: CASSPGAIDGYTF. CDR3 in DNA: TGTGCCAGCAGCCCTGGGGCGATTGATGGCTACACCTTC.

The V call is TRBV7-2, the J call TRBJ2-5; no firm D call. The V end was cut by 0 bases, the J end by 0 bases, with 5 bases between. Germline V lookup: CDR1 SGHTA, CDR2 FQGNSA. The CDR3 length is 14 residues. This CDR3 reads CASSLARNQETQYF. In DNA, the CDR3 is TGTGCCAGCAGCTTAGCGCGGAACCAAGAGACCCAGTACTTC.

The V call is TRBV4-1, the J call TRBJ1-5; possibly TRBD1 for D (5 bases). The CDR3 is 16 amino acids. The germline V gene encodes CDR1 MGHRA and CDR2 YSYEKL. V dropped 5 bases and J dropped 5 bases, with 19 bases sitting between them. The CDR3, as DNA: TGCGCCAGCAGCTTCCGGGACCGGTGGGATCATCAGCCCCAGCATTTT. Protein sequence: CASSFRDRWDHQPQHF.

The rearrangement uses TRBV13 and TRBJ2-1; perhaps TRBD1 as D (5 bases). From germline, CDR1 is PRHDT and CDR2 FYEKMQ (reference sequence). The CDR3 loop spans 15 amino acids. V gave up 0 bases and J gave up 1 base, with 7 bases separating them. The CDR3 here is CASSLGAGSYNEQFF. CDR3 DNA sequence: TGTGCCAGCAGCTTAGGGGCAGGGTCCTACAATGAGCAGTTCTTC.

The genes are TRBV12-3 or TRBV12-4 and TRBJ1-2, with D unresolved. The CDR3 is made up of 13 amino acids. V gave up 5 bases and J gave up 4 bases, with 11 bases separating them. The CDR3 here is CASSGVSGYGYTF. DNA of the CDR3: TGTGCCAGCAGTGGTGTTTCTGGCTATGGCTACACCTTC.

This clone was detected once. V is TRBV7-6 and J is TRBJ2-5; tentatively, D is TRBD1 or TRBD2 (5 bases each). Germline V gene lookup returns CDR1 SGHVS and CDR2 FNYEAQ. The CDR3 has 16 amino acids. Trimming took off 0 bases at V and 5 bases at J, with 16 bases between the two ends. Here the CDR3 DNA reads TGTGCCAGCAGCTTAGCGGGGCAGGGAGTTCTCGAGACCCAGTACTTC. Translating it yields CASSLAGQGVLETQYF.

The rearrangement uses TRBV30 and TRBJ2-4; weak D call: TRBD1 (6 bases). V was trimmed by 1 base and J by 6 bases, leaving 13 bases between them. The germline gives CDR1 GTSNPN, CDR2 SVGIG (reference sequence). This CDR3 comprises 14 residues. CDR3: CAWSAGATLNIQYF. The CDR3 DNA reads TGTGCCTGGAGTGCAGGGGCCACCCTAAACATTCAGTACTTC.

The rearrangement uses TRBV6-5 and TRBJ1-4; D not resolved. Germline V gene sequence: CDR1 MNHEY, CDR2 SVGAGI. CDR3 length: 14 amino acids. With 2 bases removed from V and 3 bases from J, the gap between germline ends came to 7 bases. CDR3: CASSYRESNEKLFF. The DNA for the CDR3 is TGTGCCAGCAGTTACAGGGAGTCTAATGAAAAACTGTTTTTT.

This clone was seen only a few times. The rearrangement uses TRBV7-3 and TRBJ2-1; 12 bases match TRBD2. This CDR3 has 16 residues. V lost 5 bases and J lost 11; bases outside the gene matches: 13. Germline V gives CDR1 SGHTA, CDR2 FQGTGA. The CDR3 coding sequence is TGTGCCAGCAGCCCAGCAGCAACTAGCGGGGGGCCCCAGCAGTTCTTC. Encoded protein: CASSPAATSGGPQQFF.

The CDR3 DNA sequence: TGTGCCAGCAGCCAAGAGTCCCTTAGGGACACTGCTATATCCGGCTCCTACAATGAGCAGTTCTTC. Its protein is CASSQESLRDTAISGSYNEQFF. The V call is TRBV3-1 (or the pseudogene TRBV3-2), the J call TRBJ2-1, with D tentatively TRBD1 (6 bases). Germline V gene lookup returns CDR1 LGHDT and CDR2 YNNKEL (reference sequence). V was clipped by 0 bases and J by 0 bases, with 27 bases between them. The CDR3 consists of 22 residues.

This clone has a single count. This chain connects TRBV19 to TRBJ1-5; D is unclear. The CDR3 is made up of 15 amino acids. Trimming left V 9 bases short and J 7 bases short, with 22 bases between. Germline CDR1 and CDR2: LNHDA and SQIVND (reference sequence). Here the CDR3 DNA reads TGTGCCAGCAACCTCGGAAGACTTCAAGGGCAGCCCCAGCATTTT. Protein: CASNLGRLQGQPQHF.

The chain combines TRBV30 with TRBJ2-2, with TRBD2 matching 8 bases. CDR1 GTSNPN and CDR2 SVGIG come from the germline V gene (reference sequence). J gave up 1 base and V 8 bases, and 6 bases lay outside the gene matches. The CDR3 is 14 residues long. The CDR3 sequence is CARGGDLNTGELFF. In nucleotides, the CDR3 is TGTGCCCGGGGGGGGGATTTGAACACCGGGGAGCTGTTTTTT.

The chain uses TRBV13 and TRBJ2-7; 10 bases align to TRBD1. The germline CDR1 and CDR2 sequences are PRHDT and FYEKMQ (reference sequence). The V gene end was trimmed by 4 bases and the J gene end by 2 bases; junction bases not matched to a gene: 5. The CDR3 spans 15 residues. The CDR3 reads CASSSSGTGAYEQYF. CDR3 coding DNA: TGTGCCAGCAGCTCATCCGGGACAGGGGCCTACGAGCAGTACTTC.

The rearrangement links TRBV7-6 to TRBJ1-6; 9 positions match TRBD1. CDR1 SGHVS and CDR2 FNYEAQ come from the germline V gene. Germline trimming cut 5 bases from V and 10 bases from J; bases unmatched to any gene: 9. The CDR3 runs to 15 residues. The CDR3, as DNA: TGTGCCAGCAGCCTGGGGACAGGGAAGCACTCACCCCTCCACTTT. Translated, it gives CASSLGTGKHSPLHF. The full variable domain, rest sourced from reference TRBV7-6 and TRBJ1-6, is GAGVSQSPRYKVTKRGQDVALRCDPISGHVSLYWYRQALGQGPEFLTYFNYEAQQDKSGLPNDRFSAERPEGSISTLTIQRTEQRDSAMYRCASSLGTGKHSPLHFGNGTRLTVT.

This clone was counted between two and nine times. The rearrangement uses TRBV29-1 and TRBJ1-1, with 10 positions matching TRBD1. Looked up from germline, CDR1 is SQVTM and CDR2 is ANQGSEA. The V segment lost 7 bases and the J segment 4 bases; nucleotides outside the gene matches: 6. The CDR3 contains 13 residues. Written as DNA, the CDR3 is TGCAGCGCCGCGACAGGGGGCATCACTGAAGCTTTCTTT. It encodes CSAATGGITEAFF.

The V call is TRBV6-5, the J call TRBJ1-1; TRBD1 might be the D (6 bases). The CDR3 totals 15 residues. V was clipped by 6 bases and J by 1 base, with 15 bases between them. CDR1 MNHEY and CDR2 SVGAGI come from the germline V gene. The CDR3 bases are TGTGCCAGCAGCCAGGACAGCGTCAAGAACACTGAAGCTTTCTTT. It yields the protein CASSQDSVKNTEAFF.

The chain carries TRBV5-6 and TRBJ2-5; 8 bases align to TRBD1. V lost 4 bases and J lost 0; bases outside the gene matches: 5. CDR3 length equals 15 residues. The germline gives CDR1 SGHDT, CDR2 YYEEEE. The CDR3 DNA follows: TGTGCCAGCAGCAGGGGACAGGTGTACCAAGAGACCCAGTACTTC. Protein: CASSRGQVYQETQYF.

The chain combines TRBV7-3 with TRBJ1-2; D is possibly TRBD1 (5 bases). The CDR3 runs to 15 residues. Germline values: CDR1 SGHTA, CDR2 FQGTGA. V was pared by 4 bases and J by 3 bases, with 15 bases between. The CDR3 here is CASSSDPQGYYGYTF. The CDR3 region has the DNA TGTGCCAGCAGCTCGGATCCCCAGGGTTACTATGGCTACACCTTC.